This entry lists 4 T cell receptor beta chains sequenced from one sample in a study of cytomegalovirus exposure and HLA in healthy donors. 60 Vbeta and 13 Jbeta primers were used in PCR. Clones were sequenced by immunoSEQ multiplex PCR, and TCRdb holds only the in-frame ones, with some missing. Among some 150,000 clones listed, less than 80% were seen once. The material sequenced was PBMCs. Receptors originate from a man aged 35-49 years in good health and CMV-seronegative.

The chain is built from TRBV27 and TRBJ1-1, with D perhaps matching TRBD1 (5 bases). CDR1 MNHEY and CDR2 SMNVEV come from the germline V gene (reference sequence). V was trimmed by 5 bases and J by 8 bases, leaving 9 bases between them. This CDR3 contains 11 residues. CDR3: CASSIRGEAFF. The CDR3 nucleotides read TGTGCCAGCAGTATAAGGGGCGAAGCTTTCTTT.

This clone showed up just once. The chain carries TRBV5-1 and TRBJ2-5; weak D call: TRBD2 (7 bases). Trimming stripped 3 bases from V and 4 bases from J, with 19 bases between. From germline, CDR1 is SGHRS and CDR2 YFSETQ. This CDR3 contains 16 residues. The CDR3 region has the DNA TGCGCCAGCAGCTGGGGGGGACACGGAAAGATAGAGACCCAGTACTTC. Translated, it gives CASSWGGHGKIETQYF.

The V gene is TRBV27, the J gene TRBJ1-3; TRBD1 aligns across 9 bases. The trim removed 6 bases at V and 2 bases at J, leaving 17 bases unmatched. Germline CDR1 MNHEY, CDR2 SMNVEV (reference sequence). CDR3 length: 19 amino acids. The CDR3 protein is CASRRSIQGAYDPGNTIYF. The CDR3 DNA is TGTGCCAGCAGGCGCTCCATACAGGGGGCGTATGACCCTGGAAACACCATATATTTT.

This chain uses TRBV29-1 with TRBJ2-7, with TRBD1 matching over 7 bases. Germline CDR1 reads SQVTM; CDR2 reads ANQGSEA. V shed 4 bases, J shed 4 bases, and the junction held 7 bases outside the gene matches. This CDR3 is built from 13 residues. The chain's CDR3 is CSVVEGARYEQYF. The CDR3 DNA reads TGCAGCGTTGTAGAGGGGGCGAGGTACGAGCAGTACTTC.